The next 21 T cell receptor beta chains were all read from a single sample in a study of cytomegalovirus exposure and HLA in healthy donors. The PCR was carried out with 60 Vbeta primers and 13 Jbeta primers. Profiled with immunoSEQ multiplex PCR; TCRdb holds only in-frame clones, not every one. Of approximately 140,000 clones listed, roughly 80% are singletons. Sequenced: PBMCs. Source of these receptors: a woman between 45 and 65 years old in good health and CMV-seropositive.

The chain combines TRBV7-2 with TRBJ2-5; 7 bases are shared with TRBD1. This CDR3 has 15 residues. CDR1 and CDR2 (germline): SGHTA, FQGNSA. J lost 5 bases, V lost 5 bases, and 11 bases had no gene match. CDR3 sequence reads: CASSPRQGAVETQYF. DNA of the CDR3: TGTGCCAGCAGCCCCCGACAGGGCGCGGTGGAGACCCAGTACTTC.

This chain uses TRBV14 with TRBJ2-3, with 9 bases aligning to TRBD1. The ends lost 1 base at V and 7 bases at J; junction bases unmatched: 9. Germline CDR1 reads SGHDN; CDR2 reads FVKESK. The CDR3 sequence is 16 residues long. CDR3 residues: CASSQGDRADPYTQYF. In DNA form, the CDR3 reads TGTGCCAGCAGCCAAGGGGACAGGGCAGACCCTTATACGCAGTATTTT.

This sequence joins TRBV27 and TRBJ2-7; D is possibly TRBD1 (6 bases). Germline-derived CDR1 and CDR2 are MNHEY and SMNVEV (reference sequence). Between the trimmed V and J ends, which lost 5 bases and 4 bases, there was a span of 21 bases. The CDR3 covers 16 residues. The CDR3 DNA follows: TGTGCCAGCAGTGCCACAACAGGGCGAGATCTTTACGAGCAGTACTTC. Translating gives CASSATTGRDLYEQYF.

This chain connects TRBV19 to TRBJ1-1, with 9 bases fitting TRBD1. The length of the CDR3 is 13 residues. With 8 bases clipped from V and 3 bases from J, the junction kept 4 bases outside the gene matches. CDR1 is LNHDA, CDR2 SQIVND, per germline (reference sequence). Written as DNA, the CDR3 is TGTGCCAGTGGAAGGACAGGGGACACTGAAGCTTTCTTT. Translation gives CASGRTGDTEAFF.

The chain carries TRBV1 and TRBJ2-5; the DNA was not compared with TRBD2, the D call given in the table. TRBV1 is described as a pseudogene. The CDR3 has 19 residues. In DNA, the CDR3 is TGCACCAGCAGCCAAGCCAACCGGGACGAGGGACTAGCGGAAGAGACCCAGTACTTC. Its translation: CTSSQANRDEGLAEETQYF.

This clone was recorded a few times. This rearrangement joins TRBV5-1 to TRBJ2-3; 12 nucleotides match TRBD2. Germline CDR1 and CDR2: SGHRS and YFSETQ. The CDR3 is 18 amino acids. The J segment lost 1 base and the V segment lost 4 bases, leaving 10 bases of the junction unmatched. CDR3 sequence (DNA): TGCGCCAGCAGCCTAACTAGCGGGGGGATCCGGGGCACAGATACGCAGTATTTT. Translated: CASSLTSGGIRGTDTQYF.

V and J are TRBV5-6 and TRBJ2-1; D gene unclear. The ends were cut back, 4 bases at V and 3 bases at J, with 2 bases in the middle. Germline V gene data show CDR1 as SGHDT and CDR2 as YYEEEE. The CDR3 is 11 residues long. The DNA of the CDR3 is TGTGCCAGCAGCCTCTACAATGAGCAGTTCTTC. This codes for CASSLYNEQFF.

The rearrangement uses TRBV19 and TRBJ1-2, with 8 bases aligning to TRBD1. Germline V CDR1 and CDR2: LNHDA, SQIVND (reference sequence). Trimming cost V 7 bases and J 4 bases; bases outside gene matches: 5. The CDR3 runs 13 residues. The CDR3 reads CASTIGQGYGYTF. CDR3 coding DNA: TGTGCCAGTACCATCGGACAGGGCTATGGCTACACCTTC. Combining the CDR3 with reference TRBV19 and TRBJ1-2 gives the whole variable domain DGGITQSPKYLFRKEGQNVTLSCEQNLNHDAMYWYRQDPGQGLRLIYYSQIVNDFQKGDIAEGYSVSREKKESFPLTVTSAQKNPTAFYLCASTIGQGYGYTFGSGTRLTVV.

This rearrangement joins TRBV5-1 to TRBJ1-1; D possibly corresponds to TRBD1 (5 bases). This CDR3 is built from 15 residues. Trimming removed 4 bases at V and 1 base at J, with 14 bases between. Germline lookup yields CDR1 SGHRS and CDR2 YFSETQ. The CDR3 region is CASSPGGFENTEAFF. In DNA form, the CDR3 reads TGCGCCAGCAGCCCCGGGGGGTTTGAGAACACTGAAGCTTTCTTT.

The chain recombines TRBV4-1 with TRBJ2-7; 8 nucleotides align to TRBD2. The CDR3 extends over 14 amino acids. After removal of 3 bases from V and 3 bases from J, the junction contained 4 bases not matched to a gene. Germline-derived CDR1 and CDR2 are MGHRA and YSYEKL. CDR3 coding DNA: TGCGCCAGCAGCCATACTGGGACTAGCTACGAGCAGTACTTC. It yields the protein CASSHTGTSYEQYF.

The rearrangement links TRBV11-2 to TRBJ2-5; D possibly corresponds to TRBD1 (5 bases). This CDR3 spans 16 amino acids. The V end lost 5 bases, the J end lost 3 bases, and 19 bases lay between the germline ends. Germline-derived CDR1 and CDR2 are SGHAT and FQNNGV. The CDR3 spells CASSLNRGSPKETQYF. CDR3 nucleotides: TGTGCCAGCAGCCTGAATAGGGGCAGCCCCAAAGAGACCCAGTACTTC.

In DNA, the CDR3 is TGTGCCAGCAGCGCGACAGGAACTAACAATGAGCAGTTCTTC. This encodes CASSATGTNNEQFF. This chain links TRBV9 with TRBJ2-1; a weak D match, TRBD1 (6 bases). Deletions cut 3 bases from V and 5 bases from J, with 12 bases between. Germline lookup yields CDR1 SGDLS and CDR2 YYNGEE. This CDR3 contains 14 residues.

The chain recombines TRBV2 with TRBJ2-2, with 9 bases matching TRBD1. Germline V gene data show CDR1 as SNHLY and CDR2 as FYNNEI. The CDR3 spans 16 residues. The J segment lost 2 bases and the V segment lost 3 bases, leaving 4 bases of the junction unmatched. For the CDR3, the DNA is TGTGCCAGCAGTGATTTGGACAGGGGTAACACCGGGGAGCTGTTTTTT. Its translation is CASSDLDRGNTGELFF. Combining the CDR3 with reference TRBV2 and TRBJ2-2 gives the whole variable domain EPEVTQTPSHQVTQMGQEVILRCVPISNHLYFYWYRQILGQKVEFLVSFYNNEISEKSEIFDDQFSVERPDGSNFTLKIRSTKLEDSAMYFCASSDLDRGNTGELFFGEGSRLTVL.

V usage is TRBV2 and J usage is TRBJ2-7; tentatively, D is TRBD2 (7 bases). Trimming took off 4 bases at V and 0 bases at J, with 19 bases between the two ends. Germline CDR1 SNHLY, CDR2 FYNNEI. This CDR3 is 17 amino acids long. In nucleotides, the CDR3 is TGTGCCAGCAGTGTCCCCAGAGAGGGGGGGTCCTCCTACGAGCAGTACTTC. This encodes CASSVPREGGSSYEQYF.

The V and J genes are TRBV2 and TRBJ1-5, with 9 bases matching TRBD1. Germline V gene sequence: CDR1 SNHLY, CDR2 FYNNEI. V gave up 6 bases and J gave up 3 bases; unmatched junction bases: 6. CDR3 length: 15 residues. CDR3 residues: CASRAWTGDNQPQHF. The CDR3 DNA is TGTGCCAGCAGGGCCTGGACAGGGGACAATCAGCCCCAGCATTTT. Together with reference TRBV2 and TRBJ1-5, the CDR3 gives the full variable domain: EPEVTQTPSHQVTQMGQEVILRCVPISNHLYFYWYRQILGQKVEFLVSFYNNEISEKSEIFDDQFSVERPDGSNFTLKIRSTKLEDSAMYFCASRAWTGDNQPQHFGDGTRLSIL.

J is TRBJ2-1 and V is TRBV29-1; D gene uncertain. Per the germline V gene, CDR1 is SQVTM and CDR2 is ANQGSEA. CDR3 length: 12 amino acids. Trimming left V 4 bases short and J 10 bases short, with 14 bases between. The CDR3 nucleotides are TGCAGCGTTGCCCCGAACGGAGTAGAGCAGTTCTTC. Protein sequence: CSVAPNGVEQFF.

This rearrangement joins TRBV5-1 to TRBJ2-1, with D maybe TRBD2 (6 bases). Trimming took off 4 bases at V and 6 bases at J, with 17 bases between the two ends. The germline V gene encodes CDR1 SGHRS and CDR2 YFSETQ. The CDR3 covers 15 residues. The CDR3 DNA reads TGCGCCAGCAGCATCAGGGTTGGAGGGGCCAATGAGCAGTTCTTC. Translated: CASSIRVGGANEQFF.

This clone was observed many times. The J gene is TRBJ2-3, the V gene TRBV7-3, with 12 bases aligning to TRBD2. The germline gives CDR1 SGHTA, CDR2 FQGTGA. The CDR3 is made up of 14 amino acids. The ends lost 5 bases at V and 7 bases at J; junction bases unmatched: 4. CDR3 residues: CASSALAGGNTQYF. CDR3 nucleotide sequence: TGTGCCAGCAGCGCGCTAGCGGGGGGGAATACGCAGTATTTT.

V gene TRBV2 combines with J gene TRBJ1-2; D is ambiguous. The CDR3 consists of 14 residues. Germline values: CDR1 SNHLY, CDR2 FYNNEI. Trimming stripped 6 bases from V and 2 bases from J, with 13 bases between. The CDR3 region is CASRWRPRNYGYTF. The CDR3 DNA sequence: TGTGCCAGCAGGTGGAGACCAAGAAACTATGGCTACACCTTC.

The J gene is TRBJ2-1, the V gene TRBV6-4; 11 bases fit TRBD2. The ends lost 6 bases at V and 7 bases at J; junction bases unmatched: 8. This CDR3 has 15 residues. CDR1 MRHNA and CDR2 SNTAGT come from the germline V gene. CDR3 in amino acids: CASRSSGGARNEQFF. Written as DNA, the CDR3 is TGTGCCAGCAGAAGTAGCGGGGGGGCAAGAAATGAGCAGTTCTTC.

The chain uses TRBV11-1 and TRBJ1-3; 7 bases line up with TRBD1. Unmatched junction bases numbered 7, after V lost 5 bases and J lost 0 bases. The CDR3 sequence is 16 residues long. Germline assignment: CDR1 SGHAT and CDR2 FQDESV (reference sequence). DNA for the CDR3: TGTGCCAGCAGCCCGAACAGGGGATCCTCTGGAAACACCATATATTTT. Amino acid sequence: CASSPNRGSSGNTIYF.